What follows are 2 T cell receptor beta chains derived from one specimen sequenced in a study of OX40 agonist ivuxolimab in advanced cancers. The method was immunoSEQ multiplex PCR; TCRdb's version includes in-frame clones alone and lacks a portion of them. This sample has 20,000 to 25,000 clones, with more than 65% found just once. Specimen: CD4+ or CD8+ T cells sorted from blood, collected in a trial of the OX40 agonist ivuxolimab. Every receptor here comes from an adult with an advanced solid tumor such as melanoma, head and neck, liver or kidney cancer.

This rearrangement joins TRBV6-5 to TRBJ2-5; 7 nucleotides align to TRBD1. This CDR3 contains 14 residues. Trimming removed 2 bases from V and 0 bases from J; junction bases left unmatched: 0. Per the germline V gene, CDR1 is MNHEY and CDR2 is SVGAGI. The CDR3 region has the DNA TGTGCCAGCAGTTACGACAGGGACCAAGAGACCCAGTACTTC. This codes for CASSYDRDQETQYF.

This clone was picked up one time. The V call is TRBV9, the J call TRBJ1-2, with D uncertain. Trimming shortened V by 4 bases and J by 4 bases, and 17 bases separated the two germline ends. Germline V gives CDR1 SGDLS, CDR2 YYNGEE. This CDR3 contains 15 residues. In DNA form, the CDR3 reads TGTGCCAGCAGCCCTAAGGTAGGGCCAGGCTATGGCTACACCTTC. It specifies CASSPKVGPGYGYTF.